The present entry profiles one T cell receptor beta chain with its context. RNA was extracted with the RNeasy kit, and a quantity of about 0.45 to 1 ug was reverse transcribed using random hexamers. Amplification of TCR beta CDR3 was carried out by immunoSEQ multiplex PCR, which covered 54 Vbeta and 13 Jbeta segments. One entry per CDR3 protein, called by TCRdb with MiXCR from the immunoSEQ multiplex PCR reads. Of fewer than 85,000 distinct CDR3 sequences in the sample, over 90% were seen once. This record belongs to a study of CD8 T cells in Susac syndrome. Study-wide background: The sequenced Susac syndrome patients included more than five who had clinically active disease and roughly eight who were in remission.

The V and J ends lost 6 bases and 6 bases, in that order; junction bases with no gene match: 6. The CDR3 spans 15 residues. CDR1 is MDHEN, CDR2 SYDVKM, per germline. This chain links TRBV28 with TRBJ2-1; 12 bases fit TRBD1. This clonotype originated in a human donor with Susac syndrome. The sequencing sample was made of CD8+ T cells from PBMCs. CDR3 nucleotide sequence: TGTGCCAGCAGGCCGGGACAGGGGGCTGTCAATGAGCAGTTCTTC. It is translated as CASRPGQGAVNEQFF.